This T cell receptor beta chain was sequenced during a study of blood T cell repertoires in COVID-19. CDR3 length: 14 residues. Germline lookup yields CDR1 SGHTA and CDR2 FQGNSA. V was clipped by 3 bases and J by 4 bases; unmatched bases: 3. How the authors handled the data: Using reference gene primer amplification, nucleated cell counts were estimated. Here immunoSEQ multiplex PCR was the method, and the copy in TCRdb shows in-frame clones only, minus some. V, J and clone size are taken as reported in that table, and D and trimming were inferred from the DNA itself. This table holds hundreds of thousands of clones, roughly 90% found once.

The source material was peripheral blood. This sequence originates from a woman aged 45-65 years with active or convalescent COVID-19. The genes are TRBV7-2 and TRBJ1-5, with TRBD1 matching over 7 bases. The CDR3 region has the DNA TGTGCCAGCAGCTTTGGGGACAGAAATCAGCCCCAGCATTTT. Protein sequence: CASSFGDRNQPQHF.